This is a list of T cell receptor beta chains from one sample in a study of CXCR3-negative and CXCR3-positive naive CD8 T cells. TCRdb reprocessed the 5' RACE reads, with one entry per CDR3 protein and no DNA. In total, the table holds 46,000 or so distinct CDR3 sequences. The specimen was naive CXCR3- CD8+ T cells from blood. The origin of the receptors is a human donor in good health. Some clones in this sample may be carry-over from other donors' samples. Both conserved end residues are part of each CDR3.

cdr3_aa	v_call	j_call
CASSSTTDTQYF	TRBV7-8	TRBJ2-3
CASSEGLDSGEQFF	TRBV25-1	TRBJ2-1
CASSLEGRPPYNEQFF	TRBV7-3	TRBJ2-1
CASSERQGYGYTF	TRBV12-3/TRBV12-4	TRBJ1-2
CASSTPGQGAEENIQYF	TRBV11-3	TRBJ2-4
CASSLDAPEAFF	TRBV11-2	TRBJ1-1
CATSEERPTDTQYF	TRBV15	TRBJ2-3
CASSLRTLEQYF	TRBV28	TRBJ2-7
CASSSWAGQPQHF	TRBV12-3/TRBV12-4	TRBJ1-5
CSVELGQGSPPAEKLFF	TRBV29-1	TRBJ1-4
CSAASREKTDTQYF	TRBV20-1	TRBJ2-3
CSARDPTSGDTGELFF	TRBV20-1	TRBJ2-2
CASSQMSTEKLFF	TRBV3-2	TRBJ1-4
CASAPGTRKRNEQFF	TRBV28	TRBJ2-1
CASSLPGQGAYQPQHF	TRBV19	TRBJ1-5
CASSLAELHYNEQFF	TRBV5-1	TRBJ2-1
CSARVRDTYEQYF	TRBV20-1	TRBJ2-7
CASSAGYYEQYF	TRBV7-2	TRBJ2-7
CASSLGVGIDTGELFF	TRBV5-1	TRBJ2-2
CSPPPGGLRLAKNIQYF	TRBV29-1	TRBJ2-4
CSARASDPGETQYF	TRBV20-1	TRBJ2-5
CASSNPGAAETQYF	TRBV25-1	TRBJ2-5
CASSVTGSYNEQFF	TRBV6-2/TRBV6-3	TRBJ2-1
CATSRDPAISPYEQYF	TRBV15	TRBJ2-7
CATSDPFGEQFF	TRBV24-1	TRBJ2-1
CASSYASGAYNEQFF	TRBV6-5	TRBJ2-1